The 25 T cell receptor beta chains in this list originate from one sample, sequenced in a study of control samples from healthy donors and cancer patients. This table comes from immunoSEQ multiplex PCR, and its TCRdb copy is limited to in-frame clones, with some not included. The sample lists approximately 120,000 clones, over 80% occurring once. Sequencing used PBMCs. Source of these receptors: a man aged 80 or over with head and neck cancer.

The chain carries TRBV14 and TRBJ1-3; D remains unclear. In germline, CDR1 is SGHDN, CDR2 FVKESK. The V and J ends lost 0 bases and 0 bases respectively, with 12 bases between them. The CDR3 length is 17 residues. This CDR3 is CASSQDVNSASGNTIYF. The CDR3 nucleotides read TGTGCCAGCAGCCAAGATGTTAACAGTGCCTCTGGAAACACCATATATTTT.

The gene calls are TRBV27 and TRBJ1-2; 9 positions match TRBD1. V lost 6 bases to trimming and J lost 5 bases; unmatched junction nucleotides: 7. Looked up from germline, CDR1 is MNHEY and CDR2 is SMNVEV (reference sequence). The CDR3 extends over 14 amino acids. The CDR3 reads CASRSGTGTYGYTF. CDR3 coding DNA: TGTGCCAGCAGATCCGGGACAGGGACGTATGGCTACACCTTC.

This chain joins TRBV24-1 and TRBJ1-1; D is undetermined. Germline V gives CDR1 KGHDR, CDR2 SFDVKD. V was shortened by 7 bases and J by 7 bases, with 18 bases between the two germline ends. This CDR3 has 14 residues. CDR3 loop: CATRISWLVYEAFF. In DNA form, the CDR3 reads TGTGCCACCAGGATTTCTTGGCTCGTATATGAAGCTTTCTTT.

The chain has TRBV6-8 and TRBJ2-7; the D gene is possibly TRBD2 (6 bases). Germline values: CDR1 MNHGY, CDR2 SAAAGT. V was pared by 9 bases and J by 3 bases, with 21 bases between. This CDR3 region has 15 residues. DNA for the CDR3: TGTGCCAGACCTAATACGGGACTTGTTTTCTACGAGCAGTACTTC. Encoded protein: CARPNTGLVFYEQYF.

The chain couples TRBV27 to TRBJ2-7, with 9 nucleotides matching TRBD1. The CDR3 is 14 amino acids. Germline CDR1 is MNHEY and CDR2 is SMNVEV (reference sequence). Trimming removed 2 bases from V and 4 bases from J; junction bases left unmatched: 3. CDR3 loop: CASSLGTGRYEQYF. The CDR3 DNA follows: TGTGCCAGCAGTTTAGGGACAGGGAGATACGAGCAGTACTTC.

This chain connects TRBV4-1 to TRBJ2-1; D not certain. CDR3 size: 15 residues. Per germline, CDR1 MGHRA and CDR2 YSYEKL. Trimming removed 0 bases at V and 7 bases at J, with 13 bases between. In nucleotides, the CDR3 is TGCGCCAGCAGCCAAGAAGGTAAAGGGTGGAATGAGCAGTTCTTC. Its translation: CASSQEGKGWNEQFF.

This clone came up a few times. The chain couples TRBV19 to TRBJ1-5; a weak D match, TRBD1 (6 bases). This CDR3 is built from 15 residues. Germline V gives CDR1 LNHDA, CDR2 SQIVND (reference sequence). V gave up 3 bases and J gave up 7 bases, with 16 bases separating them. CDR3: CASSISQGLRQPQHF. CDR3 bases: TGTGCCAGTAGTATCTCACAGGGATTACGCCAGCCCCAGCATTTT. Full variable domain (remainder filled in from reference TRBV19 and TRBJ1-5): DGGITQSPKYLFRKEGQNVTLSCEQNLNHDAMYWYRQDPGQGLRLIYYSQIVNDFQKGDIAEGYSVSREKKESFPLTVTSAQKNPTAFYLCASSISQGLRQPQHFGDGTRLSIL.

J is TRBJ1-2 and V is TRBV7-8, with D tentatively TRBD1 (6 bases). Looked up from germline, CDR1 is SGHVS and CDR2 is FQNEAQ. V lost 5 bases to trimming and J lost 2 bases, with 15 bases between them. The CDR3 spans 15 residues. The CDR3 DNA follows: TGTGCCAGCAGCATTGACAGGATTATAAACTATGGCTACACCTTC. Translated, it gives CASSIDRIINYGYTF.

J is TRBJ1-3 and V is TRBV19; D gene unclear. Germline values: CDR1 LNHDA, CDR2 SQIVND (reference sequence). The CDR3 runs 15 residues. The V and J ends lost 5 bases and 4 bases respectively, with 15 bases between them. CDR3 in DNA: TGTGCCAGTAGTCCTCGATACAGAGAGGGAAACACCATATATTTT. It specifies CASSPRYREGNTIYF.

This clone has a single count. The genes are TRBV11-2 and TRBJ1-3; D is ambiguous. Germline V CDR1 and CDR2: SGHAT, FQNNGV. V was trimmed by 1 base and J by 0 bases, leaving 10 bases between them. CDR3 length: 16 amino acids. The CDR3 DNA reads TGTGCCAGCAGCTTAGGGGCCCTTGGCTCTGGAAACACCATATATTTT. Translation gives CASSLGALGSGNTIYF.

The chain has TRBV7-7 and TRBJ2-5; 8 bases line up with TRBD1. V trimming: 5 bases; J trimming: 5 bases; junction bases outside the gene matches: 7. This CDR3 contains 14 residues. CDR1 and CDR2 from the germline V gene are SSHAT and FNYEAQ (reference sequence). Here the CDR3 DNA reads TGTGCCAGCAGCCGAGACAGGGGCTGGGAGACCCAGTACTTC. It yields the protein CASSRDRGWETQYF.

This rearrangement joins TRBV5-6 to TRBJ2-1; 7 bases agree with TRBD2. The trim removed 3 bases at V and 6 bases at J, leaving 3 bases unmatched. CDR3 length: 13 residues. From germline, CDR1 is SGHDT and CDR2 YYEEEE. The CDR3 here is CASSWGGSNEQFF. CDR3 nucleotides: TGTGCCAGCAGCTGGGGAGGGTCCAATGAGCAGTTCTTC.

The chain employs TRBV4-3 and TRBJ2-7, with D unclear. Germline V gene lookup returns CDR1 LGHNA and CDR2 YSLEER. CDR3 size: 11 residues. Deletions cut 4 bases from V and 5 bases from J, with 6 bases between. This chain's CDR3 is CASSRNNEQYF. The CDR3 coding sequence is TGCGCCAGCAGCCGCAACAACGAGCAGTACTTC.

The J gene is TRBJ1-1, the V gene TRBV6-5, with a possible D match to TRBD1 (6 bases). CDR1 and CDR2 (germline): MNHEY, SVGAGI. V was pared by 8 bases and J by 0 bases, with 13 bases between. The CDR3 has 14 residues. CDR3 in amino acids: CASQWGHLNTEAFF. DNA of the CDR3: TGTGCCAGCCAGTGGGGACACCTGAACACTGAAGCTTTCTTT.

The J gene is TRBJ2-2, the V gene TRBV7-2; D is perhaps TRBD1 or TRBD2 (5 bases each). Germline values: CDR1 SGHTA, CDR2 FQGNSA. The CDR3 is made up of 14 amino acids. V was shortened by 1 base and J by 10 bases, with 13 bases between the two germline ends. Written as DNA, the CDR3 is TGTGCCAGCAGCTTAGTGGTGGGGCGGGTGGAGCTGTTTTTT. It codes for CASSLVVGRVELFF.

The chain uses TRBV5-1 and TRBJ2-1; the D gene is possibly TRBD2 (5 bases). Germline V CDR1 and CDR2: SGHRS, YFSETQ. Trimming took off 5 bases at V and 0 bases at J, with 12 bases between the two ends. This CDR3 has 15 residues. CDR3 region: CASSGGPSSYNEQFF. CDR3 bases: TGCGCCAGCAGTGGCGGGCCGAGCTCCTACAATGAGCAGTTCTTC.

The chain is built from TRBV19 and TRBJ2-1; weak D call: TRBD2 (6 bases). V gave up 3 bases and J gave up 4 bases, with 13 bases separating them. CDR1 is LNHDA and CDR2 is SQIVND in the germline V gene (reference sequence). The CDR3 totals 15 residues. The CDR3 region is CASSMKGGHYNEQFF. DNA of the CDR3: TGTGCCAGTAGTATGAAGGGAGGCCATTACAATGAGCAGTTCTTC.

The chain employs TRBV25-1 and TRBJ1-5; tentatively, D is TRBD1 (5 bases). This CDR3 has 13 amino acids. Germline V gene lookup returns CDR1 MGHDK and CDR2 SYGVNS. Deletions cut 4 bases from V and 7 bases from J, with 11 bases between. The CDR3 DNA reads TGTGCCAGCAGTGGACCCGGGGGGCAGCCCCAGCATTTT. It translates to CASSGPGGQPQHF.

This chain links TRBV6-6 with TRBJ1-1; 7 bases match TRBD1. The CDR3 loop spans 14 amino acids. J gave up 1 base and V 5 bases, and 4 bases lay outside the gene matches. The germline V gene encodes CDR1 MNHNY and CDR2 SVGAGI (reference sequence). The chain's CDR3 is CASSGTEWNTEAFF. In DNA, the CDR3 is TGTGCCAGCAGTGGGACAGAGTGGAACACTGAAGCTTTCTTT.

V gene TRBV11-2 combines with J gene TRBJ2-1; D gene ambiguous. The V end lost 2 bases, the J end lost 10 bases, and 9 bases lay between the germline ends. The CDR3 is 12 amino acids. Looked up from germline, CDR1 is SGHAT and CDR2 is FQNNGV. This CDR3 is CASSLMRREQFF. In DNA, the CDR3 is TGTGCCAGCAGCTTAATGCGTAGGGAGCAGTTCTTC. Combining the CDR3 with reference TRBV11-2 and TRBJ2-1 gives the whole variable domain EAGVAQSPRYKIIEKRQSVAFWCNPISGHATLYWYQQILGQGPKLLIQFQNNGVVDDSQLPKDRFSAERLKGVDSTLKIQPAKLEDSAVYLCASSLMRREQFFGPGTRLTVL.

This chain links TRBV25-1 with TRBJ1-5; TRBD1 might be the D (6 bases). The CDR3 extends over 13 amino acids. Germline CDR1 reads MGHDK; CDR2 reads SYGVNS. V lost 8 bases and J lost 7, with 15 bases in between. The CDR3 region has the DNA TGTGCCAGCTCCCCCGGGGGGCTCCAGCCCCAGCATTTT. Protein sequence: CASSPGGLQPQHF.

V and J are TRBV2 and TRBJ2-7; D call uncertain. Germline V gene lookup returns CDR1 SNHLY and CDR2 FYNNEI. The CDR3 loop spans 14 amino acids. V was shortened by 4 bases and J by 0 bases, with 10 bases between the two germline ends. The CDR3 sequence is CASSVEGDSYEQYF. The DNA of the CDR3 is TGTGCCAGCAGTGTTGAAGGAGACTCCTACGAGCAGTACTTC.

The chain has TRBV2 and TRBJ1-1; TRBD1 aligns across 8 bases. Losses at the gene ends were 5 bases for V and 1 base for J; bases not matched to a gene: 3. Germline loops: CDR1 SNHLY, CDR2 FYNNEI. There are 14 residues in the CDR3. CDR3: CASSLTGGNTEAFF. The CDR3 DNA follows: TGTGCCAGCAGTTTAACAGGGGGGAACACTGAAGCTTTCTTT. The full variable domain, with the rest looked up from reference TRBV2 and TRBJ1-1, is EPEVTQTPSHQVTQMGQEVILRCVPISNHLYFYWYRQILGQKVEFLVSFYNNEISEKSEIFDDQFSVERPDGSNFTLKIRSTKLEDSAMYFCASSLTGGNTEAFFGQGTRLTVV.

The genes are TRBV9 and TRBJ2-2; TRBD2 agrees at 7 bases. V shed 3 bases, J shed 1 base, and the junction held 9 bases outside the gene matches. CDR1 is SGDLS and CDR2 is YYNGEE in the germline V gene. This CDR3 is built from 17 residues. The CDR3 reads CASSAGVGGQNTGELFF. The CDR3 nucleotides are TGTGCCAGCAGCGCCGGGGTGGGAGGGCAGAACACCGGGGAGCTGTTTTTT.

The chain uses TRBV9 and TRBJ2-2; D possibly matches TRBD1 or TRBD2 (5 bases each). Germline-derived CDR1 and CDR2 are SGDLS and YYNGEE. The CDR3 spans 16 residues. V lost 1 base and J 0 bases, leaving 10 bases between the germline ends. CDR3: CASSVPGTPNTGELFF. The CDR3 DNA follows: TGTGCCAGCAGCGTACCCGGGACCCCGAACACCGGGGAGCTGTTTTTT.